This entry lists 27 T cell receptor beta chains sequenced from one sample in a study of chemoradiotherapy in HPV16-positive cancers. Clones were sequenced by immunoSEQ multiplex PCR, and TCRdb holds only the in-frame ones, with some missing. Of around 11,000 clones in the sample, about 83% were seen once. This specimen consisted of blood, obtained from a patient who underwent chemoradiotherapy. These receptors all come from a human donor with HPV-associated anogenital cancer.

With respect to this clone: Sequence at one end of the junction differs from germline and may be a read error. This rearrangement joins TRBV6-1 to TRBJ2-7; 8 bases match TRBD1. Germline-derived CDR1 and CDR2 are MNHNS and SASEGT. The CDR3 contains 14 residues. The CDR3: CASSGQGASYEQYF. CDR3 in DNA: TGTGCAAGCAGTGGGCAGGGGGCCTCCTACGAGCAGTACTTC.

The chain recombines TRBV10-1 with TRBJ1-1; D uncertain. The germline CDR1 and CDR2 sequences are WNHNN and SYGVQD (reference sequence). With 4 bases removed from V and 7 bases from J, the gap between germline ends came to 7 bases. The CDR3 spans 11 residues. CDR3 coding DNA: TGCGCCAGCAGTGGGTCAAGTGAAGCTTTCTTT. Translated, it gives CASSGSSEAFF.

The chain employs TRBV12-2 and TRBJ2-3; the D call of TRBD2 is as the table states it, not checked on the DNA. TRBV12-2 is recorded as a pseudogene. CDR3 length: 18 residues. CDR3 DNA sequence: TGTGCAAGTCGCTTCCCCGGGACTAGCGGGGGGGCCACAGATACGCAGTATTTT. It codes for CASRFPGTSGGATDTQYF.

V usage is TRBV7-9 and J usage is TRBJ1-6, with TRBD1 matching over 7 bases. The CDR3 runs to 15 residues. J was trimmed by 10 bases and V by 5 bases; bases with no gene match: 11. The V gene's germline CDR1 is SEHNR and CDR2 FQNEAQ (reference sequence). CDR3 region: CASSPVDRVRSPLHF. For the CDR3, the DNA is TGTGCCAGCAGCCCCGTCGACAGGGTGCGATCACCCCTCCACTTT.

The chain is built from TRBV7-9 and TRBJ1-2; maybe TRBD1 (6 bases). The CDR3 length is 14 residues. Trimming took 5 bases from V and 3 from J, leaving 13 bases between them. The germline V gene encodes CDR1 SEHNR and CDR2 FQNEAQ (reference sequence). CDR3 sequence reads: CASSPSDRYYGYTF. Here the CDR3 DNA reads TGTGCCAGCAGCCCGTCGGACAGATACTATGGCTACACCTTC.

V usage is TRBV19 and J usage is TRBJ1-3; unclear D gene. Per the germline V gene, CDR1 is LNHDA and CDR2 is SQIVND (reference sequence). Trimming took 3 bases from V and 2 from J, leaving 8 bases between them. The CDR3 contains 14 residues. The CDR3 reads CASSMLEPGNTIYF. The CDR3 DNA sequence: TGTGCCAGTAGTATGTTGGAACCTGGAAACACCATATATTTT.

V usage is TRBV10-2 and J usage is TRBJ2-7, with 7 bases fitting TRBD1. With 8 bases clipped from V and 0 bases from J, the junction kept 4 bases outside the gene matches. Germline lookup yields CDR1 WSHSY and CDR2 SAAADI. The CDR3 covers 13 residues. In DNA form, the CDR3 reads TGCGCCAGCGGGGGACAGAACTCCTACGAGCAGTACTTC. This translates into CASGGQNSYEQYF.

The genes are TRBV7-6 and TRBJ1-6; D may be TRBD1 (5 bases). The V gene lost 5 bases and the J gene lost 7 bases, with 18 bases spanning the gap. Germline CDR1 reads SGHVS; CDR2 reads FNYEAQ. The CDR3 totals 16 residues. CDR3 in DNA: TGTGCCAGCAGCCAAGTAGCGGGGGGGAACAATTCACCCCTCCACTTT. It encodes CASSQVAGGNNSPLHF.

CDR3 in DNA: TGTGCCAGCAGTTACTTAGGGGCCGATGAGCAGTTCTTC. Translated: CASSYLGADEQFF. The chain links TRBV6-5 to TRBJ2-1; a weak D match, TRBD1 (5 bases). The V and J ends lost 1 base and 8 bases respectively, with 9 bases between them. Germline assignment: CDR1 MNHEY and CDR2 SVGAGI. The CDR3 sequence is 13 residues long.

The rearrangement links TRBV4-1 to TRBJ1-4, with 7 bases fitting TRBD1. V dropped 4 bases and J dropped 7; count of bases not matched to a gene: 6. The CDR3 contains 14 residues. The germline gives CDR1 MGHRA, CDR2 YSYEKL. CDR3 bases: TGCGCCAGCAGCCCTACAGGGGTATCTGAAAAACTGTTTTTT. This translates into CASSPTGVSEKLFF.

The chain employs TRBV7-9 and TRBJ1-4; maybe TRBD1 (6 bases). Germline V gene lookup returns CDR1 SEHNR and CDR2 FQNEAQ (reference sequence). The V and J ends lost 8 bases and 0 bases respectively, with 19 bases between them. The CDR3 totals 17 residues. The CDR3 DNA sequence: TGTGCCAGCGGGATATTAGGGGGAGCGGCAACTAATGAAAAACTGTTTTTT. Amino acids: CASGILGGAATNEKLFF.

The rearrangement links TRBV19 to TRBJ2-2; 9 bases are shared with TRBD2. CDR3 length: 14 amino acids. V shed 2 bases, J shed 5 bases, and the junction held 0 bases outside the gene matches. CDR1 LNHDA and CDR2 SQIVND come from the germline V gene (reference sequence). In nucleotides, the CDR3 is TGTGCCAGTAGTATACTAGCGGGGACCGGGGAGCTGTTTTTT. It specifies CASSILAGTGELFF.

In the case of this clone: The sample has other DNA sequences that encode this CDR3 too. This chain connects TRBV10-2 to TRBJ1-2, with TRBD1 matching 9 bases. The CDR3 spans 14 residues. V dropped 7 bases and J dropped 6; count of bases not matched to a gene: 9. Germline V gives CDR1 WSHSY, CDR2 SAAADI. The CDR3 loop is CASIGTGREHGYTF. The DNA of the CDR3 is TGCGCCAGCATTGGGACAGGGAGAGAGCATGGCTACACCTTC.

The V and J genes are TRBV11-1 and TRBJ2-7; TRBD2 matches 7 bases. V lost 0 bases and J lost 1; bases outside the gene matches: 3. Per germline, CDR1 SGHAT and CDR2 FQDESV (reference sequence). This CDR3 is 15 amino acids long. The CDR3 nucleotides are TGTGCCAGCAGCTTAGCACCGGGACTATCCTACGAGCAGTACTTC. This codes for CASSLAPGLSYEQYF.

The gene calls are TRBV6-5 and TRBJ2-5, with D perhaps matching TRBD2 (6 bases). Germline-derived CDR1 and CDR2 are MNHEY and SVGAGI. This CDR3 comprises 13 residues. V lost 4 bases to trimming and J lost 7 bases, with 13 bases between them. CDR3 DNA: TGTGCCAGCAGTTCCCCGACTAGTGGGACCCAGTACTTC. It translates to CASSSPTSGTQYF.

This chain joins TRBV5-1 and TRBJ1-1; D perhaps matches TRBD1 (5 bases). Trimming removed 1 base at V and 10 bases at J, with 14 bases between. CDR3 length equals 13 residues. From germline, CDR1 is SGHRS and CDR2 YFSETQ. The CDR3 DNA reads TGCGCCAGCAGCTTGTTTGGGGCAGGGCTAGCTTTCTTT. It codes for CASSLFGAGLAFF.

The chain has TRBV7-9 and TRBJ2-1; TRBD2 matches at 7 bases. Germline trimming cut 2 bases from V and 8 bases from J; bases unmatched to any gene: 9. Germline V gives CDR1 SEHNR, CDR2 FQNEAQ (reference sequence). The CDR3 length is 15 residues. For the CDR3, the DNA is TGTGCCAGCAGCTTATTAGGCGGGGGATTAGATGAGCAGTTCTTC. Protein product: CASSLLGGGLDEQFF.

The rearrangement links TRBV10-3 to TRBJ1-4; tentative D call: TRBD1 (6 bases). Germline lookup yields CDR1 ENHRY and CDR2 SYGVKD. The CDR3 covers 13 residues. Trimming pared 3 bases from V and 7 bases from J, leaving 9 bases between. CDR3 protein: CAISETGTEKLFF. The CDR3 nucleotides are TGTGCCATCAGTGAAACAGGGACTGAAAAACTGTTTTTT.

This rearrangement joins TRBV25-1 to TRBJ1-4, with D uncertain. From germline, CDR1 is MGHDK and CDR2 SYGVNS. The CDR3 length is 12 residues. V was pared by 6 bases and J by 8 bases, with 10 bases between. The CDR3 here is CASRDHNEKLFF. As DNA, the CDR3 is TGTGCCAGCAGGGACCACAACGAAAAACTGTTTTTT.

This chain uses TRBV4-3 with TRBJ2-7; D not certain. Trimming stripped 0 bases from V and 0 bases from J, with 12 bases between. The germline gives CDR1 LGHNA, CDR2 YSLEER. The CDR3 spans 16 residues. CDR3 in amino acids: CASSQDLNVYSYEQYF. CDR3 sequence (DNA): TGCGCCAGCAGCCAAGATCTAAACGTCTACTCCTACGAGCAGTACTTC.

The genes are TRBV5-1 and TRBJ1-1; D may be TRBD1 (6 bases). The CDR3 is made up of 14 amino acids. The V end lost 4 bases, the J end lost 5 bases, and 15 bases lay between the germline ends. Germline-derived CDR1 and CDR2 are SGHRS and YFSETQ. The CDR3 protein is CASSVHREGTEAFF. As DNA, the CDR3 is TGCGCCAGCAGCGTTCACAGGGAGGGAACTGAAGCTTTCTTT. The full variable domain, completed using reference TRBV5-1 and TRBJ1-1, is KAGVTQTPRYLIKTRGQQVTLSCSPISGHRSVSWYQQTPGQGLQFLFEYFSETQRNKGNFPGRFSGRQFSNSRSEMNVSTLELGDSALYLCASSVHREGTEAFFGQGTRLTVV.

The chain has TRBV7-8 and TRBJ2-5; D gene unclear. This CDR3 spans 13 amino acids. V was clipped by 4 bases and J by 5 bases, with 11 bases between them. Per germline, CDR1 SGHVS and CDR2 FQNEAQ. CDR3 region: CASSSTGRETQYF. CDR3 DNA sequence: TGTGCCAGCAGCTCCACCGGCAGGGAGACCCAGTACTTC. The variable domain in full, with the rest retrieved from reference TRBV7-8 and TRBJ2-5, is GAGVSQSPRYKVAKRGQDVALRCDPISGHVSLFWYQQALGQGPEFLTYFQNEAQLDKSGLPSDRFFAERPEGSVSTLKIQRTQQEDSAVYLCASSSTGRETQYFGPGTRLLVL.

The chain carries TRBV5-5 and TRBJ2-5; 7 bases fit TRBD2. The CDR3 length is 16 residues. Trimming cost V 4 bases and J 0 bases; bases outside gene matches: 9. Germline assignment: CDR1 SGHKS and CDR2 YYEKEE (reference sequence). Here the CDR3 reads CASSLGEGRNQETQYF. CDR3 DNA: TGTGCCAGCAGCCTTGGGGAGGGTCGCAACCAAGAGACCCAGTACTTC.

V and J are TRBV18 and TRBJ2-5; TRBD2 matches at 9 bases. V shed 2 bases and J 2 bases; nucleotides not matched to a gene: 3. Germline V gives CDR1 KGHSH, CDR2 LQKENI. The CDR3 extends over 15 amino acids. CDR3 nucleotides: TGTGCCAGCTCACCAGATAGCGGGGGACAAGAGACCCAGTACTTC. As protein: CASSPDSGGQETQYF.

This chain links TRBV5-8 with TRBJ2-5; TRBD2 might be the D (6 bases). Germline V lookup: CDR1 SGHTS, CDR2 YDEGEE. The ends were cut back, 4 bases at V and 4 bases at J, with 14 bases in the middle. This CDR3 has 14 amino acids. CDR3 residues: CASSPGTRIETQYF. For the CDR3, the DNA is TGTGCCAGCAGCCCCGGGACTCGAATAGAGACCCAGTACTTC.

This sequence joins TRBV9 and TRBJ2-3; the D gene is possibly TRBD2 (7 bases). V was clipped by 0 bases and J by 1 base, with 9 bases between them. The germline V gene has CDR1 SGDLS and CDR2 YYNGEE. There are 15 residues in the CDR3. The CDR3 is CASSVGGGGTDTQYF. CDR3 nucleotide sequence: TGTGCCAGCAGCGTAGGGGGGGGCGGCACAGATACGCAGTATTTT.

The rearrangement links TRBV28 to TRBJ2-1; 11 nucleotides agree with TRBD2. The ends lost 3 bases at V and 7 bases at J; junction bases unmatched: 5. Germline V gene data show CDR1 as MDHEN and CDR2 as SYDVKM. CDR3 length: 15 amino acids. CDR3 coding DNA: TGTGCCAGCAGTTTTATAGCGGGGGGGAATAATGAGCAGTTCTTC. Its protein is CASSFIAGGNNEQFF.